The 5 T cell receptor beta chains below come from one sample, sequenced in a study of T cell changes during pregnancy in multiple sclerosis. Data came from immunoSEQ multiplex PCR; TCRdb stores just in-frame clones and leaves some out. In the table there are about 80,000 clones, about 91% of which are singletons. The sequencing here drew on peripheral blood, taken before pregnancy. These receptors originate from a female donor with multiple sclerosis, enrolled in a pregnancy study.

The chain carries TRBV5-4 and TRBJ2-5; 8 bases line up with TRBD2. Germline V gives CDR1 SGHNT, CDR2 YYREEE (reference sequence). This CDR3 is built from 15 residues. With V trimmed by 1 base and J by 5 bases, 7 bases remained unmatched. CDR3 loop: CASSLRTPGGETQYF. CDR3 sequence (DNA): TGTGCCAGCAGCTTGAGGACCCCGGGGGGGGAGACCCAGTACTTC.

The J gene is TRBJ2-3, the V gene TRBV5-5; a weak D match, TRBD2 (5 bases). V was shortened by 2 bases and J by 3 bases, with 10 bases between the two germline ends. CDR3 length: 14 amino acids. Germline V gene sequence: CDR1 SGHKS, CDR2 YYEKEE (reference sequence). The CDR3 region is CASSFLAITDTQYF. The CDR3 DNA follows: TGTGCCAGCAGCTTTCTAGCAATAACAGATACGCAGTATTTT. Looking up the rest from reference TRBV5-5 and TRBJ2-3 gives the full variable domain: DAGVTQSPTHLIKTRGQQVTLRCSPISGHKSVSWYQQVLGQGPQFIFQYYEKEERGRGNFPDRFSARQFPNYSSELNVNALLLGDSALYLCASSFLAITDTQYFGPGTRLTVL.

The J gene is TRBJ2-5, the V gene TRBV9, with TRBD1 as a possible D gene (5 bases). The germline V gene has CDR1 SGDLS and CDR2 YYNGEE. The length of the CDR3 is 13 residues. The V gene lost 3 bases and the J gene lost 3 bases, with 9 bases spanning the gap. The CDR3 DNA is TGTGCCAGCAGCGCCCCCAGGGAAGAGACCCAGTACTTC. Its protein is CASSAPREETQYF.

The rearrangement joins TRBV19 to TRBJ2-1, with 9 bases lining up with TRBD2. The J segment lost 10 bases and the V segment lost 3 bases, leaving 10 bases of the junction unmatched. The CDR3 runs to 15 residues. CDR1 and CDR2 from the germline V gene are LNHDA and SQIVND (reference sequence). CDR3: CASSIFGGGGGEQFF. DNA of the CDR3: TGTGCCAGTAGTATTTTTGGCGGGGGGGGCGGGGAGCAGTTCTTC.

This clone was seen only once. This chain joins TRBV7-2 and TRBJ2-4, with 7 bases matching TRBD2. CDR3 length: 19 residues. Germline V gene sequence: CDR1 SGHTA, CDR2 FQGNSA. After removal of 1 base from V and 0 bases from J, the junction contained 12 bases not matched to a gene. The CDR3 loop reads CASSLEGGQAGLAKNIQYF. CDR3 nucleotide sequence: TGTGCCAGCAGCTTAGAGGGAGGTCAAGCGGGGCTAGCCAAAAACATTCAGTACTTC.